The 3 T cell receptor beta chains below come from one sample, sequenced in a study of CD8 T cells in ankylosing spondylitis. General study points: Made up of fewer than ten highly homologous variants, a TCR beta motif appeared characteristic of ankylosing spondylitis blood.

The antigens these receptors bind are not known. One entry per CDR3 protein, called by TCRdb with MiXCR from the 5' RACE reads. The sample lists 450,000 or so distinct CDR3 sequences, about 25% occurring once. Sequencing used blood, either unsorted or a sorted T cell fraction (not recorded which). These receptors originate from a male donor with ankylosing spondylitis.

This clonotype was observed many times. The chain uses TRBV7-8 and TRBJ2-1, with 11 positions matching TRBD2. The V and J ends lost 5 bases and 4 bases, in that order; junction bases with no gene match: 7. From germline, CDR1 is SGHVS and CDR2 FQNEAQ. The CDR3 is 16 residues long. The CDR3 sequence is CASSPTRLAGYNEQFF. The CDR3 DNA sequence: TGTGCCAGCAGCCCAACTCGACTAGCGGGATACAATGAGCAGTTCTTC.

This clonotype came up a few times. This chain joins TRBV20-1 and TRBJ2-3; 11 bases are a match to TRBD2. This CDR3 is 15 amino acids long. Germline V gene data show CDR1 as DFQATT and CDR2 as SNEGSKA (reference sequence). V gave up 6 bases and J gave up 6 bases; unmatched junction bases: 11. CDR3 protein: CSAPGTSGLGDTQYF. CDR3 nucleotides: TGCAGTGCCCCCGGGACTAGCGGTCTTGGGGATACGCAGTATTTT.

The chain employs TRBV28 and TRBJ2-1, with a weak D call TRBD2 (6 bases). Trimming took 3 bases from V and 4 from J, leaving 13 bases between them. This CDR3 has 15 residues. Germline V gives CDR1 MDHEN, CDR2 SYDVKM. The CDR3 sequence: CASSLPLAGYNEQFF. The DNA of the CDR3 is TGTGCCAGCAGTTTGCCGCTTGCGGGGTACAATGAGCAGTTCTTC.